The clone carrying this T cell receptor (beta chain) was counted a few times. The CDR3 totals 13 residues. Germline CDR1 and CDR2: DFQATT and SNEGSKA (reference sequence). Trimming took 6 bases from V and 5 from J, leaving 11 bases between them. These data belong to a study of T cells in Graves' hyperthyroidism and ophthalmopathy. Orbital computed tomography and thyroid ultrasound, together with serum TRAb and thyroxine and clinical symptoms, were used for diagnoses. RNA transcripts were the template for amplifying TCR beta CDR3 regions. The TCR CDR3 first-round RT-PCR relied on the HTBI primer set. TCRdb re-called the multiplex PCR reads with MiXCR, one entry per CDR3 protein. The sample includes about 420,000 distinct CDR3 sequences, about an eighth of them seen just once.

The rearrangement uses TRBV20-1 and TRBJ1-6; tentative D call: TRBD1 (5 bases). The sequence derives from a woman between 18 and 30 years old with Graves' hyperthyroidism. The sequenced material came from blood. This CDR3 reads CSADEGNNSPLHF. As DNA, the CDR3 is TGCAGTGCGGACGAGGGGAATAATTCACCCCTCCACTTT.